This TCR beta chain is from a study of PD-1 blockade in mismatch repair-deficient tumors. Method: immunoSEQ multiplex PCR; TCRdb's copy keeps in-frame clones and lacks some. The sample contains around 120,000 clones, approximately 86% of which appear only once. Comments on this clone: Its target is not known.

PCR or immunohistochemistry showed mismatch repair deficiency in every enrolled patient. The TCR-sequenced patients were a few responders to pembrolizumab. Germline values: CDR1 SGHTA, CDR2 FQGNSA. The J segment lost 3 bases and the V segment lost 6 bases, leaving 6 bases of the junction unmatched. The length of the CDR3 is 15 residues. General observations from the study: After pembrolizumab, tumor-resident clones rose rapidly, then generally contracted before radiologic responses.

This chain connects TRBV7-2 to TRBJ2-1, with 9 bases that match TRBD1. The TCR sequence derives from an adult with mismatch repair-deficient cancer. The source was peripheral blood, collected 44 weeks after starting pembrolizumab. Here the CDR3 reads CASRTDRGSYNEQFF. DNA of the CDR3: TGTGCCAGCAGAACGGACAGGGGAAGCTACAATGAGCAGTTCTTC.